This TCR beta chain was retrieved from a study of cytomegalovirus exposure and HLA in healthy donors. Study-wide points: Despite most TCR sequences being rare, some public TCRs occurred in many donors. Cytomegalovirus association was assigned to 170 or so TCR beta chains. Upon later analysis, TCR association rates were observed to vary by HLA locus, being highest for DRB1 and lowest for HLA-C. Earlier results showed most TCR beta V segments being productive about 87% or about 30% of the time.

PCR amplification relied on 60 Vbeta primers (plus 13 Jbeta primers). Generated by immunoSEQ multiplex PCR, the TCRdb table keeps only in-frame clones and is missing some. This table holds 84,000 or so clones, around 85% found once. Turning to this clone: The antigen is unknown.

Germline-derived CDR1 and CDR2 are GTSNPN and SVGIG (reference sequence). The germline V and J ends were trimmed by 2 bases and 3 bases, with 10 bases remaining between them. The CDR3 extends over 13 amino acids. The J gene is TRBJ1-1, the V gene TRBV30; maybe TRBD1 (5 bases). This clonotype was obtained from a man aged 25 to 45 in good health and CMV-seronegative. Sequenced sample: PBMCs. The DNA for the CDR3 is TGTGCCTGGAGTAAGGGAGGGGACACTGAAGCTTTCTTT. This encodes CAWSKGGDTEAFF.